The source of this T cell receptor beta chain is a study of OX40 agonist ivuxolimab in advanced cancers. Broadly, across the study: The costimulatory receptor OX40 (CD134) was targeted by ivuxolimab, a fully human IgG2 agonistic monoclonal antibody. Patients were allowed to have had prior anti-PD-1, anti-PD-L1 or anti-CTLA-4 therapy, and 40% of the dose-escalation patients had been treated with checkpoint inhibitors. Partial responses occurred in three dose-escalation patients: two with cutaneous melanoma and one with hepatocellular carcinoma. The paper reports the monotherapy dose-escalation portion (N of about 50 patients) of the phase I ivuxolimab trial. Intravenous ivuxolimab was administered to patients every 2 weeks at six dose levels: 0.01, 0.1, 0.3, 1.5, 3 and 10 mg/kg. The point of sequencing TCRbeta in the periphery was to test whether ivuxolimab changed TCR sequence diversity and drove clonal T-cell expansion. The dose-escalation cohort was 80% to 90% male with a mean age of roughly 60 years, ranging from roughly 20 to 80. Of the roughly 53 patients in dose escalation, some 20 had hepatocellular carcinoma, some 15 had melanoma, 9 had renal cell carcinoma and 9 had head and neck cancer.

Findings and caveats that apply to the study as a whole: After ivuxolimab, expanded clones were on average more numerous among CD8+ T cells than among CD4+ T cells. At doses from 0.1 to 3.0 mg/kg, clonal expansion was seen in both CD4+ and CD8+ blood T cells between baseline and week 6. The antigen specificity of the clonally expanded peripheral T cells was not determined. In partial responders in the 0.1-3.0 mg/kg groups, normalized peripheral clonal expansion was found to be among the lowest, especially among CD8+ T cells. Low levels of normalized T-cell clonal expansion were also seen in some patients who did not respond.

There are 15 amino acids in the CDR3, from cysteine to phenylalanine inclusive. Only CDR3 DNA is held: 45 bases, read in frame from base 1. V drops 0 bases and J drops 0 bases, leaving 6 bases in between. CDR1 and CDR2 are read off the germline V gene as SGDLS and YYNGEE. A remark on this clone: Its antigen specificity is not known. No clone much larger than this one lies a single base away; base qualities are absent.

Patients with autoimmune disease history or receiving systemic immunosuppression were excluded from the trial. Peripheral blood for TCR sequencing was collected from all dose cohorts at baseline, on cycle 4 day 1, and on cycle 7 day 1. The samples were drawn from a first-in-human, open-label, multicenter phase I dose-escalation trial of ivuxolimab. Adults with locally advanced or metastatic melanoma, renal cell carcinoma, hepatocellular carcinoma or head and neck squamous cell carcinoma were enrolled in the trial. Before TCR sequencing, CD4+ and CD8+ T cells were separately sorted from peripheral blood. For sequencing of the TCRbeta CDR3 region, genomic DNA was extracted from the sorted cells. TCRbeta CDR3 regions were sequenced using the immunoSEQ Assay. Not all clones reach the TCRdb copy of this immuneACCESS table, which keeps in-frame sequences only. Checked studies attribute under half of the gap to unresolved V genes and leave the rest unexplained. The table for this sample lists some 100,000 clones; 94% of them were counted only once. Around 2.5% of the sample goes to the ten largest clones.

The chain is encoded by TRBV9 joined to TRBJ2-2, with the D segment identity uncertain. This specimen consisted of CD4+ or CD8+ T cells sorted from blood, obtained in a trial of the OX40 agonist ivuxolimab. This clonotype was obtained from an adult with an advanced solid tumor such as melanoma, head and neck, liver or kidney cancer. This receptor has the CDR3 CASSVESANTGELFF. At the DNA level, the sequence is TGTGCCAGCAGCGTAGAGTCAGCGAACACCGGGGAGCTGTTTTTT.